This T cell receptor beta chain was recovered during a study of cytomegalovirus exposure and HLA in healthy donors. Regarding the study as a whole: Most likely, a cluster of highly shared sequence variants arose as a sequencing artifact. TCR beta chains numbering more than 150 were designated cytomegalovirus-associated.

It was with 60 Vbeta and 13 Jbeta primers that the PCR ran. Per the original data handling: Tens of millions of unique TCR beta chains, some 10 million of them shared, were counted by a later analysis. The data were produced by immunoSEQ multiplex PCR, yet TCRdb's version contains in-frame clones alone and is incomplete. The V and J calls and clone size come from that table; D and trimming were worked out from the DNA. Altogether roughly 160,000 clones are present, roughly 79% being singletons, with the ten largest covering roughly an eighth. These donors counted as nominally healthy when sampled, but unrecorded immune exposures were likely. There are 14 residues in the CDR3. J lost 4 bases, V lost 8 bases, and 8 bases had no gene match. In germline, CDR1 is WSHSY, CDR2 SAAADI. This clone was found once. The target antigen is unknown.

Sequenced material: PBMCs. V is TRBV10-2 and J is TRBJ2-7, with TRBD2 matching 10 bases. The sequence was obtained from a woman aged 50 to 65 in good health and CMV-seronegative. The CDR3 loop reads CASVGTSEPYEQYF. CDR3 in DNA: TGCGCCAGCGTTGGGACTAGCGAACCTTACGAGCAGTACTTC.